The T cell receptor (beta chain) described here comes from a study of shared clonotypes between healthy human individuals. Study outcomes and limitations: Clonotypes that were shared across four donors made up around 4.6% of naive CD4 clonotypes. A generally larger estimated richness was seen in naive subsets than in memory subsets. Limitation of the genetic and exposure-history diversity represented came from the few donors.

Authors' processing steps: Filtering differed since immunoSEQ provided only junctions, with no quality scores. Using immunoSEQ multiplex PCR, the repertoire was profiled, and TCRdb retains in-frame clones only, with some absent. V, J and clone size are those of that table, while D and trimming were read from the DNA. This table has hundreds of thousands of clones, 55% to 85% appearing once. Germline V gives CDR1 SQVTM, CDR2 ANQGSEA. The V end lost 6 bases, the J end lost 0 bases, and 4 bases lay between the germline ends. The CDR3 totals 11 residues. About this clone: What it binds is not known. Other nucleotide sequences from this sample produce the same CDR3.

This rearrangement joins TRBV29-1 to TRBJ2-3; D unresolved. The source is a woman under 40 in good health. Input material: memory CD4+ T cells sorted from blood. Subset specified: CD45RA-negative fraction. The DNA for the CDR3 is TGCAGCGTCGCTAGCACAGATACGCAGTATTTT. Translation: CSVASTDTQYF.